The 17 T cell receptor beta chains below were found in one sample sequenced in a study of shared clonotypes between healthy human individuals. CD45RO-negative CD8 cells positively selected for CCR7 made up the naive population, which excluded terminally differentiated effector memory CD45RA+ cells. Data came from immunoSEQ multiplex PCR; TCRdb stores just in-frame clones and leaves some out. Of some 2.1 million clones in the sample, approximately 95% were seen once. The sequenced sample was naive CD8+ T cells sorted from blood. These receptors were obtained from a man aged 18 to 29 in good health.

The rearrangement uses TRBV6-5 and TRBJ1-1; D gene ambiguous. Trimming pared 11 bases from V and 1 base from J, leaving 8 bases between. This CDR3 region has 11 residues. CDR1 is MNHEY and CDR2 is SVGAGI in the germline V gene. The CDR3 nucleotides are TGTGCCGCCGCCTCGAACACTGAAGCTTTCTTT. This translates into CAAASNTEAFF.

Worth noting for this clone: Other DNA sequences of this sample code for an identical CDR3. The chain recombines TRBV9 with TRBJ2-7; D call uncertain. Germline assignment: CDR1 SGDLS and CDR2 YYNGEE. V was clipped by 0 bases and J by 3 bases, with 7 bases between them. The CDR3 totals 13 residues. CDR3 nucleotides: TGTGCCAGCAGCGTAGGAGACGGCTACGAGCAGTACTTC. Its protein product is CASSVGDGYEQYF. The whole variable domain, remainder taken from reference TRBV9 and TRBJ2-7, is DSGVTQTPKHLITATGQRVTLRCSPRSGDLSVYWYQQSLDQGLQFLIQYYNGEERAKGNILERFSAQQFPDLHSELNLSSLELGDSALYFCASSVGDGYEQYFGPGTRLTVT.

As regards this clone: The sample has other DNA sequences that encode this CDR3 too. The J gene is TRBJ2-7, the V gene TRBV27, with 10 bases fitting TRBD1. This CDR3 has 15 amino acids. CDR1 and CDR2 from the germline V gene are MNHEY and SMNVEV (reference sequence). V trimming: 0 bases; J trimming: 4 bases; junction bases outside the gene matches: 3. In nucleotides, the CDR3 is TGTGCCAGCAGTTTATCCGGGACAGGGGATTACGAGCAGTACTTC. Protein sequence: CASSLSGTGDYEQYF.

About this clone itself: The same CDR3 is also encoded by other DNA sequences in this sample. This chain joins TRBV28 and TRBJ1-1, with D tentatively TRBD1 (5 bases). CDR3 length equals 14 residues. V lost 2 bases and J 3 bases, leaving 10 bases between the germline ends. Germline lookup yields CDR1 MDHEN and CDR2 SYDVKM. The CDR3 sequence is CASSLRGRDTEAFF. The CDR3 nucleotides are TGTGCCAGCAGTTTAAGGGGTAGGGACACTGAAGCTTTCTTT.

V and J are TRBV6-5 and TRBJ2-5; D may match TRBD1 or TRBD2 (5 bases each). Germline CDR1 MNHEY, CDR2 SVGAGI. The ends were cut back, 2 bases at V and 4 bases at J, with 8 bases in the middle. The CDR3 has 13 amino acids. The chain's CDR3 is CASSYPGAETQYF. DNA for the CDR3: TGTGCCAGCAGTTACCCCGGGGCAGAGACCCAGTACTTC.

A single count supports this clone. Other DNA sequences in the sample encode the same CDR3. Written as DNA, the CDR3 is TGTGCCAGCAGCGTAGTGGGGTCACCATACAATGAGCAGTTCTTC. This gives the protein CASSVVGSPYNEQFF. The chain is built from TRBV9 and TRBJ2-1, with no clear D. The CDR3 totals 15 residues. Germline V lookup: CDR1 SGDLS, CDR2 YYNGEE. Trimming cost V 0 bases and J 4 bases, with 11 bases left between them.

V gene TRBV12-5 combines with J gene TRBJ1-5; D might be TRBD1 (5 bases). CDR3 length: 15 residues. Germline V gene data show CDR1 as LGHNT and CDR2 as FRNRAP. Trimming removed 3 bases at V and 9 bases at J, with 18 bases between. CDR3: CASGFTGTGPWPQHF. As DNA, the CDR3 is TGTGCTAGTGGTTTTACCGGGACGGGTCCGTGGCCCCAGCATTTT.

The chain links TRBV15 to TRBJ2-7; D may be TRBD1 (5 bases). The CDR3 spans 15 residues. The ends were cut back, 0 bases at V and 2 bases at J, with 11 bases in the middle. Germline assignment: CDR1 LNHNV and CDR2 YYDKDF (reference sequence). The CDR3 sequence is CATSRDLDSTYEQYF. The CDR3 nucleotides are TGTGCCACCAGCAGAGATCTTGACAGTACCTACGAGCAGTACTTC.

The V gene is TRBV4-2, the J gene TRBJ2-2; 9 nucleotides match TRBD2. The CDR3 runs to 15 residues. Per the germline V gene, CDR1 is LGHNA and CDR2 is YNFKEQ. J lost 8 bases, V lost 0 bases, and 4 bases had no gene match. The CDR3 DNA reads TGTGCCAGCAGCCAAGACCCTAGCGGGACGGGGGAGCTGTTTTTT. Its protein is CASSQDPSGTGELFF.

This clone was found once. The chain recombines TRBV4-3 with TRBJ2-5, with 8 bases aligning to TRBD1. Germline V CDR1 and CDR2: LGHNA, YSLEER. The ends lost 0 bases at V and 5 bases at J; junction bases unmatched: 5. The CDR3 consists of 15 residues. CDR3 loop: CASSQDQGALETQYF. The CDR3 bases are TGCGCCAGCAGCCAAGATCAGGGGGCGTTGGAGACCCAGTACTTC.

The chain recombines TRBV6-6 with TRBJ2-4; 7 nucleotides line up with TRBD2. Germline V gives CDR1 MNHNY, CDR2 SVGAGI (reference sequence). This CDR3 comprises 14 residues. J was trimmed by 8 bases and V by 2 bases; bases with no gene match: 6. Written as DNA, the CDR3 is TGTGCCAGCAGTTACGGGGAGGGCCAGTACATTCAGTACTTC. Protein sequence: CASSYGEGQYIQYF.

The rearrangement links TRBV2 to TRBJ2-2; perhaps D is TRBD1 or TRBD2 (5 bases each). The CDR3 spans 14 residues. V was shortened by 3 bases and J by 8 bases, with 13 bases between the two germline ends. In germline, CDR1 is SNHLY, CDR2 FYNNEI. The CDR3 spells CASSDGTMEGELFF. CDR3 DNA: TGTGCCAGCAGTGACGGGACGATGGAAGGGGAGCTGTTTTTT.

As DNA, the CDR3 is TGTGCCAGCAGTTACACAAGACAGGGAAACTATGGCTACACCTTC. Residues: CASSYTRQGNYGYTF. This sequence joins TRBV6-5 and TRBJ1-2; 7 bases fit TRBD1. V trimming: 2 bases; J trimming: 2 bases; junction bases outside the gene matches: 5. CDR1 is MNHEY, CDR2 SVGAGI, per germline. CDR3 length: 15 amino acids.

The DNA of the CDR3 is TGTGCCAGCAGTGAGCGACTAGCGGGAGTTAATGAGCAGTTCTTC. Its translation is CASSERLAGVNEQFF. This chain joins TRBV6-4 and TRBJ2-1; TRBD2 matches 12 bases. J lost 7 bases, V lost 3 bases, and 4 bases had no gene match. The CDR3 totals 15 residues. CDR1 is MRHNA and CDR2 is SNTAGT in the germline V gene.

The V and J genes are TRBV6-5 and TRBJ1-2; 10 positions match TRBD1. The trim removed 6 bases at V and 8 bases at J, leaving 9 bases unmatched. The length of the CDR3 is 14 residues. The germline gives CDR1 MNHEY, CDR2 SVGAGI. The chain's CDR3 is CASSGQGGSKGYTF. The CDR3 DNA reads as TGTGCCAGCAGCGGACAGGGGGGGTCTAAGGGCTACACCTTC.

This chain joins TRBV5-1 and TRBJ2-3; 7 bases align to TRBD2. Looked up from germline, CDR1 is SGHRS and CDR2 is YFSETQ. CDR3 size: 13 residues. V dropped 4 bases and J dropped 5; count of bases not matched to a gene: 4. The CDR3 DNA is TGCGCCAGCAGCGACGGCGGGGGAGATACGCAGTATTTT. Encoded protein: CASSDGGGDTQYF.

This clone was counted once. The sample contains more than one DNA sequence encoding this CDR3. The chain has TRBV9 and TRBJ2-1, with TRBD2 matching over 8 bases. V trimming: 0 bases; J trimming: 0 bases; junction bases outside the gene matches: 2. The germline CDR1 and CDR2 sequences are SGDLS and YYNGEE. The CDR3 length is 16 residues. The CDR3 coding sequence is TGTGCCAGCAGCGTAGGAAGCGGGAGCTCCTACAATGAGCAGTTCTTC. The encoded protein is CASSVGSGSSYNEQFF.